These 6 T cell receptor beta chains share one sample of origin, sequenced in a study of cytomegalovirus exposure and HLA in healthy donors. Primers: 60 Vbeta forward and 13 Jbeta reverse. Produced via immunoSEQ multiplex PCR; TCRdb's table is partial and in-frame only. The repertoire includes 100,000 to 150,000 clones, 70% to 85% of them detected once, and around 2.7% sits in the top ten. Source material: PBMCs. The receptors come from an older woman in good health and CMV-seropositive.

Only a few counts were recorded for this clone. The chain couples TRBV4-2 to TRBJ2-4, with a weak D call TRBD1 (6 bases). Trimming pared 0 bases from V and 8 bases from J, leaving 11 bases between. The CDR3 is 14 amino acids. Per germline, CDR1 LGHNA and CDR2 YNFKEQ. CDR3 region: CASSQDGGGYIQYF. For the CDR3, the DNA is TGTGCCAGCAGCCAAGATGGGGGCGGGTACATTCAGTACTTC.

This clone is a singleton in its sample. V usage is TRBV7-2 and J usage is TRBJ2-7, with D possibly being TRBD1 (5 bases). Germline assignment: CDR1 SGHTA and CDR2 FQGNSA. V was clipped by 5 bases and J by 7 bases, with 18 bases between them. The CDR3 runs 14 residues. The CDR3 loop is CASSDLTEPKEQYF. The DNA of the CDR3 is TGTGCCAGCAGCGACTTGACAGAGCCTAAGGAGCAGTACTTC. The whole variable domain, filled in from reference TRBV7-2 and TRBJ2-7, reads GAGVSQSPSNKVTEKGKDVELRCDPISGHTALYWYRQSLGQGLEFLIYFQGNSAPDKSGLPSDRFSAERTGGSVSTLTIQRTQQEDSAVYLCASSDLTEPKEQYFGPGTRLTVT.

The chain has TRBV6-1 and TRBJ1-4, with TRBD1 matching 8 bases. V was clipped by 0 bases and J by 5 bases; unmatched bases: 5. The germline V gene has CDR1 MNHNS and CDR2 SASEGT. CDR3 length: 16 residues. CDR3 DNA sequence: TGTGCCAGCAGTGAAGCCTACCGGACAGGGAATGAAAAACTGTTTTTT. Translation gives CASSEAYRTGNEKLFF.

The rearrangement uses TRBV5-1 and TRBJ1-1; 7 bases align to TRBD1. The germline CDR1 and CDR2 sequences are SGHRS and YFSETQ. The CDR3 totals 14 residues. The V segment lost 4 bases and the J segment 0 bases; nucleotides outside the gene matches: 3. CDR3: CASSPGQMNTEAFF. The CDR3, as DNA: TGCGCCAGCAGCCCGGGACAGATGAACACTGAAGCTTTCTTT.

The J gene is TRBJ2-5, the V gene TRBV6-1; 7 positions match TRBD1. V was pared by 4 bases and J by 5 bases, with 13 bases of the junction left unmatched. This CDR3 is 16 amino acids long. Germline CDR1 MNHNS, CDR2 SASEGT. CDR3 in DNA: TGTGCCAGCAGTGTTAACTTAAGGGGGCGGAGGGAGACCCAGTACTTC. Its translation: CASSVNLRGRRETQYF.

Concerning this clone: Other DNA sequences in the sample encode the same CDR3. The chain carries TRBV6-5 and TRBJ1-2; 12 nucleotides match TRBD1. Germline values: CDR1 MNHEY, CDR2 SVGAGI. The CDR3 is 15 residues long. V trimming: 6 bases; J trimming: 2 bases; junction bases outside the gene matches: 4. The CDR3 is CASSPGQGANYGYTF. CDR3 bases: TGTGCCAGCAGCCCGGGACAGGGGGCCAACTATGGCTACACCTTC.